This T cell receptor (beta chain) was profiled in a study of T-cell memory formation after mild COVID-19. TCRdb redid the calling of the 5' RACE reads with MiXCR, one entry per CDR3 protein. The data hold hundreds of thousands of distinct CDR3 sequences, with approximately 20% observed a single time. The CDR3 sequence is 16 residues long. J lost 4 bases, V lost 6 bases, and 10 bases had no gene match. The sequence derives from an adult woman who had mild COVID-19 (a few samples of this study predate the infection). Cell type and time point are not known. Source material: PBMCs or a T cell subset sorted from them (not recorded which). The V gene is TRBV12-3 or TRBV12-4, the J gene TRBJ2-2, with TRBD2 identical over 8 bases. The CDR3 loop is CASSLHSGVATGELFF. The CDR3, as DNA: TGTGCCAGCAGCCTACATAGCGGGGTAGCCACCGGGGAGCTGTTTTTT.